This TCR beta chain stems from a study of shared clonotypes between healthy human individuals. Findings of the study overall: Sampling involved blood alone; tissue repertoires likely differ.

Germline-derived CDR1 and CDR2 are LNHDA and SQIVND (reference sequence). The length of the CDR3 is 15 residues. J was trimmed by 4 bases and V by 2 bases; bases with no gene match: 4. On this clone itself: Its antigen is unidentified.

TCRdb's table, derived via immunoSEQ multiplex PCR, lists solely in-frame clones and lacks some. The profile shows some 2,400,000 clones, almost 96% of them singletons. The specimen was naive CD4+ T cells sorted from blood. The subset denotes: CD45RA+ positively selected. This chain joins TRBV19 and TRBJ2-2; 7 bases fit TRBD2. This receptor was obtained from a man aged 18 to 29 in good health. The CDR3 reads CASSIKLATTGELFF. In nucleotides, the CDR3 is TGTGCCAGTAGTATAAAACTAGCGACCACCGGGGAGCTGTTTTTT.